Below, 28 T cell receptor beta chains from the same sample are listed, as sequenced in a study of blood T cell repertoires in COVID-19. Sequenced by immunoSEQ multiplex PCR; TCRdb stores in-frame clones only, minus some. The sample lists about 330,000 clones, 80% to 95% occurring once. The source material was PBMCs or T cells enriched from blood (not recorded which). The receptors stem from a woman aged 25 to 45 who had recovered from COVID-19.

Here the CDR3 reads CASLLRGAGEQYF. Written as DNA, the CDR3 is TGTGCCAGCCTTTTACGGGGGGCTGGCGAGCAGTACTTC. The gene calls are TRBV6-6 and TRBJ2-7; D is possibly TRBD2 (7 bases). Looked up from germline, CDR1 is MNHNY and CDR2 is SVGAGI (reference sequence). The CDR3 runs 13 residues. Trimming pared 8 bases from V and 6 bases from J, leaving 17 bases between.

The CDR3 DNA follows: TGTGCCAGCTCACCAAGACTAGCGGGGGGCACAGATACGCAGTATTTT. Amino acids: CASSPRLAGGTDTQYF. The V call is TRBV18, the J call TRBJ2-3, with 12 nucleotides matching TRBD2. This CDR3 contains 16 residues. Per the germline V gene, CDR1 is KGHSH and CDR2 is LQKENI. V was pared by 2 bases and J by 1 base, with 1 base of the junction left unmatched.

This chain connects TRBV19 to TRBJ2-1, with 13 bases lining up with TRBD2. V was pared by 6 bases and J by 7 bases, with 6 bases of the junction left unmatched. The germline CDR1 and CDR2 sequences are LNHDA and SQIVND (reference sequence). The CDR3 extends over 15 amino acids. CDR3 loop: CASSLTSGGFNEQFF. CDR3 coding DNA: TGTGCCAGTAGCCTGACTAGCGGGGGGTTTAATGAGCAGTTCTTC.

CDR3 DNA sequence: TGTGCCAGCACAAGGACAGACGGCTATGGCTACACCTTC. It translates to CASTRTDGYGYTF. The chain combines TRBV28 with TRBJ1-2, with a weak D call TRBD1 (6 bases). V lost 7 bases, J lost 4 bases, and 13 bases lay in between. The CDR3 consists of 13 residues. Germline values: CDR1 MDHEN, CDR2 SYDVKM.

The CDR3 coding sequence is TGTGCCAGTAGTGTCGTCACAGGTGGTGTTCAGCCCCAGCATTTT. It is translated as CASSVVTGGVQPQHF. The chain recombines TRBV19 with TRBJ1-5; D might be TRBD1 (5 bases). Germline CDR1 is LNHDA and CDR2 is SQIVND (reference sequence). Deletions cut 5 bases from V and 6 bases from J, with 17 bases between. This CDR3 is built from 15 residues.

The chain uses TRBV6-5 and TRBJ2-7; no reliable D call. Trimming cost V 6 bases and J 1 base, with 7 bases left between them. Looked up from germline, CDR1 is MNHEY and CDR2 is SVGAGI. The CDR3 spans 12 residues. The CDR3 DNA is TGTGCCAGCAGGAGCGATTCCTACGAGCAGTACTTC. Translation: CASRSDSYEQYF.

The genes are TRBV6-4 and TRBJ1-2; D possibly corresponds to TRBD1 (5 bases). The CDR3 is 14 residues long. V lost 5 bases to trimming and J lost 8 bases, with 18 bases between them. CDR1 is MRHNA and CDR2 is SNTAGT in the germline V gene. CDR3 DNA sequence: TGTGCCAGCAGTTCTACCCGTGAGACAGCGGGCTACACCTTC. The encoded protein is CASSSTRETAGYTF.

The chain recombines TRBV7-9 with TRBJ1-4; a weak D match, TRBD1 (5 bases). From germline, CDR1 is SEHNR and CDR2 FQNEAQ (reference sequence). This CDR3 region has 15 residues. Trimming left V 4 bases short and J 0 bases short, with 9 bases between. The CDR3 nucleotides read TGTGCCAGCAGCTCCCAGGGTACAACTAATGAAAAACTGTTTTTT. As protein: CASSSQGTTNEKLFF.

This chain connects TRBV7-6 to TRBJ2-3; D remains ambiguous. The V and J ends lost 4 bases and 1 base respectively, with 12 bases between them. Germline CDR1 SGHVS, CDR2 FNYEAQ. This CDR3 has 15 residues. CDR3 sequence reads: CASSSTTFGTDTQYF. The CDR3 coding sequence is TGTGCCAGCAGCTCCACTACCTTTGGCACAGATACGCAGTATTTT.

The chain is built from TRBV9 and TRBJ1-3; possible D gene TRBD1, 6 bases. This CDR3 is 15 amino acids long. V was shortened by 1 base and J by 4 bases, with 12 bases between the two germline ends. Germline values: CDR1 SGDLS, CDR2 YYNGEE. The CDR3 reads CASSVQWTAGNTIYF. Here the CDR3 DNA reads TGTGCCAGCAGCGTACAGTGGACAGCCGGAAACACCATATATTTT.

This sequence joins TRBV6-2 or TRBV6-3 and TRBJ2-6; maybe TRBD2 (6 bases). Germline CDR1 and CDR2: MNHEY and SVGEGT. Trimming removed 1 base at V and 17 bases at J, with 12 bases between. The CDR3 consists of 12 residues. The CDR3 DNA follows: TGTGCCAGCAGTTACTTAGGGAGGCCCATGACTTTC. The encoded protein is CASSYLGRPMTF.

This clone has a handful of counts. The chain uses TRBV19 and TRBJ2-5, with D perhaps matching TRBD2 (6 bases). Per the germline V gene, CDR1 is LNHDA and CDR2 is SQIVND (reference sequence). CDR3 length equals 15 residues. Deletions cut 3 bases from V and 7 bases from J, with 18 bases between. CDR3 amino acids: CASSIAPLGLRTQYF. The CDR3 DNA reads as TGTGCCAGTAGTATCGCCCCCTTGGGACTGCGGACCCAGTACTTC.

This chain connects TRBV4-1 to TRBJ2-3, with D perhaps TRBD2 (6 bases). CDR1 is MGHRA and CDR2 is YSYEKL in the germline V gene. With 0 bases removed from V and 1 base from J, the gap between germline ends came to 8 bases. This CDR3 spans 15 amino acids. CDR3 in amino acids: CASSQDGTGTDTQYF. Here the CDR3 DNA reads TGCGCCAGCAGCCAAGATGGGACTGGCACAGATACGCAGTATTTT.

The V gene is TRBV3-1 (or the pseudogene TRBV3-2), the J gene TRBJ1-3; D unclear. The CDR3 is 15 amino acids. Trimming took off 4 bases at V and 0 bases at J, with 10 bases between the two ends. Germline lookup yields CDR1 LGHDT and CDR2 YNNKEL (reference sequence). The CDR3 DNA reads TGTGCCAGCAGCCCGGAGGCGGGCTCTGGAAACACCATATATTTT. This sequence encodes CASSPEAGSGNTIYF.

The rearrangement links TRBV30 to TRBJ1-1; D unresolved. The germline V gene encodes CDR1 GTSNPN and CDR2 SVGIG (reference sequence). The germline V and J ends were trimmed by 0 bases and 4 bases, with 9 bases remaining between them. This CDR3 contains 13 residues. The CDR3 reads CAWSVVQSTEAFF. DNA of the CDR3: TGTGCCTGGAGTGTGGTACAATCCACTGAAGCTTTCTTT.

The CDR3 DNA follows: TGTGCCAGCACGAGAATTTCCGGGGAGCTGTTTTTT. Encoded protein: CASTRISGELFF. The chain links TRBV12-3 or TRBV12-4 to TRBJ2-2; D call uncertain. V lost 7 bases to trimming and J lost 6 bases, with 9 bases between them. The CDR3 length is 12 residues.

CDR3 amino acids: CASSYAGVYEQYF. The CDR3 DNA sequence: TGTGCCAGCAGTTATGCAGGGGTCTACGAGCAGTACTTC. The rearrangement links TRBV6-5 to TRBJ2-7; a possible D gene is TRBD1 (6 bases). CDR1 is MNHEY and CDR2 is SVGAGI in the germline V gene. This CDR3 has 13 amino acids. Trimming took off 3 bases at V and 3 bases at J, with 9 bases between the two ends.

CDR3 protein: CASSLVRLADTQYF. The CDR3 DNA reads TGCGCCAGCAGCTTGGTGCGGTTGGCAGATACGCAGTATTTT. The J gene is TRBJ2-3, the V gene TRBV5-1; no firm D call. Per germline, CDR1 SGHRS and CDR2 YFSETQ. V gave up 0 bases and J gave up 4 bases, with 9 bases separating them. CDR3 size: 14 residues.

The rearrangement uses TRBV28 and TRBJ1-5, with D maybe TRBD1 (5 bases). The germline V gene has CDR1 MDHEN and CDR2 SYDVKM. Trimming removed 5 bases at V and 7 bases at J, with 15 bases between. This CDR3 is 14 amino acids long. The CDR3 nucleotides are TGTGCCAGCAGTCTGGCGGAGGGGCGGCAGCCCCAGCATTTT. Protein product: CASSLAEGRQPQHF.

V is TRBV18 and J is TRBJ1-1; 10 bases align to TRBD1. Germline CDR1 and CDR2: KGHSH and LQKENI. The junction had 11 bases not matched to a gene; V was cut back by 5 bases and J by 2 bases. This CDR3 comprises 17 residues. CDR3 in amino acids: CASSSSGQGILNTEAFF. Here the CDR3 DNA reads TGTGCCAGCTCATCCTCGGGACAGGGGATACTCAACACTGAAGCTTTCTTT.

CDR3 DNA sequence: TGCGCCAGCAGCTCCGGGACAGGGCCTAGCCCCCAATCTAGCACAGATACGCAGTATTTT. It is translated as CASSSGTGPSPQSSTDTQYF. The rearrangement links TRBV5-1 to TRBJ2-3; 9 positions match TRBD1. The V and J ends lost 3 bases and 0 bases, in that order; junction bases with no gene match: 17. Germline lookup yields CDR1 SGHRS and CDR2 YFSETQ. This CDR3 spans 20 amino acids.

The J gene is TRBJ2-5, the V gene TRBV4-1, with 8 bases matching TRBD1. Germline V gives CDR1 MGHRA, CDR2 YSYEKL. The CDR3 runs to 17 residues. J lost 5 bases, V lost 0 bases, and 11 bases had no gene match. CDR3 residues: CASSQDGTGGGFETQYF. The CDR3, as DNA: TGCGCCAGCAGCCAAGACGGTACAGGGGGTGGGTTTGAGACCCAGTACTTC.

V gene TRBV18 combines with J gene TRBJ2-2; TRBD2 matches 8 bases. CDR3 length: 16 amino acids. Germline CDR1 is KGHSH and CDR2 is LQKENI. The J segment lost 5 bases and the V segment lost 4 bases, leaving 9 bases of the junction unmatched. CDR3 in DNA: TGTGCCAGCTCACGCCAAGCGGGAGTAGGAACCGGGGAGCTGTTTTTT. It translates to CASSRQAGVGTGELFF.

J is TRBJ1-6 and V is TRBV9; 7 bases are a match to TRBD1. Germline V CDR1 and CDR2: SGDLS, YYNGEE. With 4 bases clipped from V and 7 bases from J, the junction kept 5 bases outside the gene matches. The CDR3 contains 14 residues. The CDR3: CASSSGTANSPLHF. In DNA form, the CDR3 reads TGTGCCAGCAGCTCTGGGACAGCGAATTCACCCCTCCACTTT.

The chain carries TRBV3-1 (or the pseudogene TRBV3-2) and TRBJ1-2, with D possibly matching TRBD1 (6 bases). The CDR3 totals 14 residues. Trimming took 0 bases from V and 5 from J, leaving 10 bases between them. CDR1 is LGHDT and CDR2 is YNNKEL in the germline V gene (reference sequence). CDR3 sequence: CASSQDFRGYGYTF. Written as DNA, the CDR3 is TGTGCCAGCAGCCAAGATTTCAGGGGATATGGCTACACCTTC.

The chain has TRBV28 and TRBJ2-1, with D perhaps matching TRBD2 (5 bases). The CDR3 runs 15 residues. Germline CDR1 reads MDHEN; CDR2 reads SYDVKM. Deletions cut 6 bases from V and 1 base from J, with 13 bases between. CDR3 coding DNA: TGTGCCAGCAGGAGGGAGTTGGGGTCCTACAATGAGCAGTTCTTC. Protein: CASRRELGSYNEQFF.

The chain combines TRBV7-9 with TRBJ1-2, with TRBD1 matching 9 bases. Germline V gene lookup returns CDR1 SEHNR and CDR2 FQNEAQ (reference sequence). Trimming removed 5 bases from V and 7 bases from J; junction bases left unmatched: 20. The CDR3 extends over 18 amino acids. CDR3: CASSPLLFRRTGVVGYTF. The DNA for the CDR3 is TGTGCCAGCAGCCCCTTACTGTTCCGACGGACAGGGGTGGTTGGCTACACCTTC.

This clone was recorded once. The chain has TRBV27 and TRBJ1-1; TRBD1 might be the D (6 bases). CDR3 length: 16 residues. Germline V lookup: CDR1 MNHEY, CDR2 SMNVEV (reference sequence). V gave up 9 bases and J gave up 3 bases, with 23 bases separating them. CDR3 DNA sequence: TGTGCCAGTCAAAACAGGGTTCGGATGTCGGACACTGAAGCTTTCTTT. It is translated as CASQNRVRMSDTEAFF.